This T cell receptor beta chain was identified in a study of T cells after yellow fever vaccination. Overall study results and limits: Booster sampling recovered most clones from primary vaccination (roughly 96% CD4, approximately 90% CD8). Faster peaking, at day 5 versus 15, marked a secondary response that was weaker.

Making TCR cDNA involved 5'RACE template switching, which added UMIs and a universal primer site. TCRdb redid the calling of the 5' RACE reads with MiXCR, one entry per CDR3 protein. The sample includes about 630,000 distinct CDR3 sequences, around 12% seen only once; the top ten take more than 12%. The CDR3 has 12 residues. V was cut by 5 bases and J by 9 bases, with 11 bases left in between. This clonotype turned up a few times. Its antigen is undetermined. This chain joins TRBV12-3 or TRBV12-4 and TRBJ2-1, with D uncertain. The sample in question was PBMCs, obtained on the day of the yellow fever booster vaccination. The TCR sequence derives from a man aged 30 to 39 who received the YFV17D yellow fever vaccine. CDR3 in DNA: TGTGCCAGCAGTCGAAAGATTAGTGAGCAGTTCTTC. This encodes CASSRKISEQFF.